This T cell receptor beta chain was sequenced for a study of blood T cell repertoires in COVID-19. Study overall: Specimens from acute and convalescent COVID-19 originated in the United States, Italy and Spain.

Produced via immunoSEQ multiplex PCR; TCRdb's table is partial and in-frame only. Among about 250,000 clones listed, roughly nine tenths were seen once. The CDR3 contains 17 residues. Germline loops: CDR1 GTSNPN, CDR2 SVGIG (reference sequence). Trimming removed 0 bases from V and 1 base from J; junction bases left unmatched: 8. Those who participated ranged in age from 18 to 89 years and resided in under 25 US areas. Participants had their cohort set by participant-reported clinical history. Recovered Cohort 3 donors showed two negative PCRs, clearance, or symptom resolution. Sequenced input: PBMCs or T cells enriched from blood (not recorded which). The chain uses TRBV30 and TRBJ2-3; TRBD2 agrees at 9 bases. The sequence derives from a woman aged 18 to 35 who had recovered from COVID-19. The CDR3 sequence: CAWSVGGGAWGTDTQYF. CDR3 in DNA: TGTGCCTGGAGTGTTGGCGGGGGGGCGTGGGGCACAGATACGCAGTATTTT. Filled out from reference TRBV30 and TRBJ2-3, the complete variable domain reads SQTIHQWPATLVQPVGSPLSLECTVEGTSNPNLYWYRQAAGRGLQLLFYSVGIGQISSEVPQNLSASRPQDRQFILSSKKLLLSDSGFYLCAWSVGGGAWGTDTQYFGPGTRLTVL.